This entry lists 26 T cell receptor beta chains sequenced from one sample in a study of blood T cell repertoires in COVID-19. Clones were read by immunoSEQ multiplex PCR, and TCRdb kept only the in-frame ones, dropping some. The table has over 85,000 clones, 85% to 90% seen once. Material: peripheral blood. Receptor source: a woman older than 75 with active COVID-19.

V is TRBV5-4 and J is TRBJ2-1; D gene uncertain. Trimming cost V 4 bases and J 10 bases, with 9 bases left between them. CDR1 SGHNT and CDR2 YYREEE come from the germline V gene (reference sequence). The CDR3 sequence is 11 residues long. The CDR3 here is CASSAGVEQFF. CDR3 in DNA: TGTGCCAGCAGCGCCGGAGTAGAGCAGTTCTTC.

This sequence joins TRBV7-9 and TRBJ1-2; unclear D gene. Trimming stripped 3 bases from V and 2 bases from J, with 19 bases between. Per the germline V gene, CDR1 is SEHNR and CDR2 is FQNEAQ (reference sequence). The CDR3 has 17 residues. CDR3 sequence reads: CASSFTSHGRSNYGYTF. Here the CDR3 DNA reads TGTGCCAGCAGCTTTACATCCCATGGCAGATCCAACTATGGCTACACCTTC.

The chain has TRBV9 and TRBJ2-5; no firm D call. This CDR3 comprises 13 residues. Trimming removed 4 bases from V and 4 bases from J, with 11 bases in between. In germline, CDR1 is SGDLS, CDR2 YYNGEE. The CDR3 spells CASSRPGSETQYF. As DNA, the CDR3 is TGTGCCAGCAGCCGACCGGGTTCAGAGACCCAGTACTTC.

The J gene is TRBJ2-3, the V gene TRBV11-3; D gene ambiguous. This CDR3 spans 13 amino acids. V was trimmed by 3 bases and J by 0 bases, leaving 4 bases between them. Germline V gives CDR1 SGHNT, CDR2 YENEEA. The CDR3, as DNA: TGTGCCAGCAGCTTCTTCAGCACAGATACGCAGTATTTT. Translated, it gives CASSFFSTDTQYF.

The chain combines TRBV11-2 with TRBJ2-6; 8 nucleotides agree with TRBD1. The CDR3 is 15 amino acids. V lost 4 bases, J lost 4 bases, and 3 bases stayed unmatched. Germline V gives CDR1 SGHAT, CDR2 FQNNGV. Here the CDR3 reads CASSSDRAGANVLTF. In nucleotides, the CDR3 is TGTGCCAGCAGCTCGGACAGGGCCGGGGCCAACGTCCTGACTTTC.

The V call is TRBV4-1, the J call TRBJ1-2, with D uncertain. The V gene lost 1 base and the J gene lost 1 base, with 4 bases spanning the gap. This CDR3 is built from 13 residues. Looked up from germline, CDR1 is MGHRA and CDR2 is YSYEKL. CDR3 nucleotide sequence: TGCGCCAGCAGCCAAGGTATTAACTATGGCTACACCTTC. Translation gives CASSQGINYGYTF.

The V and J genes are TRBV7-2 and TRBJ2-3; 11 positions match TRBD2. J was trimmed by 1 base and V by 4 bases; bases with no gene match: 7. CDR3 size: 17 residues. Germline loops: CDR1 SGHTA, CDR2 FQGNSA. This CDR3 is CASSSPTSGMGTDTQYF. CDR3 nucleotide sequence: TGTGCCAGCAGCTCCCCGACTAGCGGGATGGGCACAGATACGCAGTATTTT.

The chain has TRBV7-2 and TRBJ2-3; 8 nucleotides match TRBD2. V trimming: 3 bases; J trimming: 5 bases; junction bases outside the gene matches: 13. Germline CDR1 is SGHTA and CDR2 is FQGNSA. CDR3 length: 17 amino acids. CDR3 nucleotide sequence: TGTGCCAGCAGCTTGGGTAGGAGCGGGAGTATGGGAGATACGCAGTATTTT. Protein product: CASSLGRSGSMGDTQYF.

This rearrangement joins TRBV28 to TRBJ1-3; TRBD1 might be the D (6 bases). CDR3 length: 14 amino acids. Germline V gene lookup returns CDR1 MDHEN and CDR2 SYDVKM. The V gene lost 2 bases and the J gene lost 5 bases, with 10 bases spanning the gap. DNA of the CDR3: TGTGCCAGCAGTTTAGTACAGGGCAGAAACACCATATATTTT. Protein sequence: CASSLVQGRNTIYF. Variable domain in full (rest from reference TRBV28 and TRBJ1-3): DVKVTQSSRYLVKRTGEKVFLECVQDMDHENMFWYRQDPGLGLRLIYFSYDVKMKEKGDIPEGYSVSREKKERFSLILESASTNQTSMYLCASSLVQGRNTIYFGEGSWLTVV.

The rearrangement uses TRBV6-2 or TRBV6-3 and TRBJ1-1; 11 bases map to TRBD1. V was pared by 6 bases and J by 0 bases, with 15 bases of the junction left unmatched. The V gene's germline CDR1 is MNHEY and CDR2 SVGEGT. The CDR3 is 19 residues long. The chain's CDR3 is CASSQRPGGTGGMNTEAFF. CDR3 sequence (DNA): TGTGCCAGCAGCCAACGCCCCGGGGGGACAGGGGGTATGAACACTGAAGCTTTCTTT.

CDR3 coding DNA: TGTGCCAGCGAGAGGAGGAACACCATATATTTT. It encodes CASERRNTIYF. The genes are TRBV28 and TRBJ1-3; unclear D gene. This CDR3 is 11 amino acids long. CDR1 and CDR2 (germline): MDHEN, SYDVKM. With 8 bases removed from V and 7 bases from J, the gap between germline ends came to 9 bases. Drawing the rest from reference TRBV28 and TRBJ1-3, the complete variable domain is DVKVTQSSRYLVKRTGEKVFLECVQDMDHENMFWYRQDPGLGLRLIYFSYDVKMKEKGDIPEGYSVSREKKERFSLILESASTNQTSMYLCASERRNTIYFGEGSWLTVV.

V usage is TRBV24-1 and J usage is TRBJ2-7, with 11 bases that match TRBD2. Looked up from germline, CDR1 is KGHDR and CDR2 is SFDVKD. The J segment lost 9 bases and the V segment lost 2 bases, leaving 11 bases of the junction unmatched. The CDR3 length is 16 residues. In nucleotides, the CDR3 is TGTGCCACCAGTGATTCATCTAGCGGGAGGCCCCTCCGGCAGTACTTC. It yields the protein CATSDSSSGRPLRQYF.

The chain joins TRBV24-1 to TRBJ2-7, with D perhaps TRBD1 (6 bases). The germline V gene has CDR1 KGHDR and CDR2 SFDVKD. Deletions cut 4 bases from V and 4 bases from J, with 19 bases between. The CDR3 is 16 amino acids. The CDR3 region is CATSDNYGTRLYEQYF. CDR3 nucleotides: TGTGCCACCAGTGACAATTACGGGACAAGGCTTTACGAGCAGTACTTC.

This clone was observed once. CDR3 region: CASSLTGVTEQYF. CDR3 bases: TGTGCCAGCAGCTTAACGGGAGTAACCGAGCAGTACTTC. J is TRBJ2-7 and V is TRBV7-3; the D gene is possibly TRBD2 (5 bases). Germline CDR1 and CDR2: SGHTA and FQGTGA. The CDR3 is made up of 13 amino acids. V was clipped by 0 bases and J by 6 bases, with 9 bases between them.

The CDR3 DNA reads TGTGCCAGCAGTCATTCTACCGGGACTCCGTGGGGATATGGCTACACCTTC. Translated: CASSHSTGTPWGYGYTF. The chain couples TRBV2 to TRBJ1-2; D possibly corresponds to TRBD1 (5 bases). The CDR3 is 17 amino acids. Germline CDR1 and CDR2: SNHLY and FYNNEI. The ends were cut back, 5 bases at V and 5 bases at J, with 24 bases in the middle.

The chain links TRBV28 to TRBJ2-7; 10 bases are shared with TRBD1. Germline lookup yields CDR1 MDHEN and CDR2 SYDVKM. The CDR3 has 15 amino acids. The V and J ends lost 5 bases and 0 bases, in that order; junction bases with no gene match: 4. CDR3 sequence: CASSPRQGASYEQYF. CDR3 nucleotides: TGTGCCAGCAGTCCCCGACAGGGGGCCTCCTACGAGCAGTACTTC. Together with reference TRBV28 and TRBJ2-7, the CDR3 gives the full variable domain: DVKVTQSSRYLVKRTGEKVFLECVQDMDHENMFWYRQDPGLGLRLIYFSYDVKMKEKGDIPEGYSVSREKKERFSLILESASTNQTSMYLCASSPRQGASYEQYFGPGTRLTVT.

The gene calls are TRBV9 and TRBJ2-7; 8 bases are a match to TRBD1. With 0 bases clipped from V and 2 bases from J, the junction kept 4 bases outside the gene matches. The length of the CDR3 is 15 residues. Per the germline V gene, CDR1 is SGDLS and CDR2 is YYNGEE. Written as DNA, the CDR3 is TGTGCCAGCAGCGTAGCTGGACAGGGACCCTACGAGCAGTACTTC. Its translation is CASSVAGQGPYEQYF.

The V call is TRBV30, the J call TRBJ1-1, with D uncertain. CDR3 length equals 14 residues. V dropped 3 bases and J dropped 1 base, with 12 bases sitting between them. CDR1 and CDR2 from the germline V gene are GTSNPN and SVGIG (reference sequence). In nucleotides, the CDR3 is TGTGCCTGGAGCGCGGTCCCGGGGAACACTGAAGCTTTCTTT. Amino acids: CAWSAVPGNTEAFF.

This clone was picked up one time. The V and J genes are TRBV9 and TRBJ2-7, with D hard to call. Germline V CDR1 and CDR2: SGDLS, YYNGEE. This CDR3 comprises 12 residues. V gave up 3 bases and J gave up 0 bases, with 4 bases separating them. The CDR3 nucleotides read TGTGCCAGCAGCGGGAGCTCCTACGAGCAGTACTTC. Translating it yields CASSGSSYEQYF.

V usage is TRBV19 and J usage is TRBJ2-1; 7 bases align to TRBD1. V lost 4 bases, J lost 5 bases, and 11 bases stayed unmatched. Per the germline V gene, CDR1 is LNHDA and CDR2 is SQIVND (reference sequence). The CDR3 consists of 16 residues. This CDR3 reads CASSRGDRAFHNEQFF. CDR3 DNA sequence: TGTGCCAGTAGTAGGGGTGACAGGGCTTTCCACAATGAGCAGTTCTTC.

The chain recombines TRBV27 with TRBJ2-1; perhaps TRBD1 as D (6 bases). Trimming removed 4 bases at V and 0 bases at J, with 13 bases between. The CDR3 runs 16 residues. Germline CDR1 is MNHEY and CDR2 is SMNVEV (reference sequence). The CDR3 reads CASSSTGTHSYNEQFF. The CDR3 nucleotides are TGTGCCAGCAGTTCAACCGGGACACACTCCTACAATGAGCAGTTCTTC.

This rearrangement joins TRBV6-2 or TRBV6-3 to TRBJ2-3; maybe TRBD1 (6 bases). Germline values: CDR1 MNHEY, CDR2 SVGEGT. Trimming removed 2 bases from V and 1 base from J, with 19 bases in between. This CDR3 contains 18 residues. CDR3 bases: TGTGCCAGCAGTTACAGCCAGGGGACCCGCTTTGGCACAGATACGCAGTATTTT. Protein product: CASSYSQGTRFGTDTQYF.

This clone was observed once. The rearrangement uses TRBV6-2 or TRBV6-3 and TRBJ2-7; 8 bases line up with TRBD2. With V trimmed by 4 bases and J by 5 bases, 10 bases remained unmatched. The CDR3 is 15 residues long. CDR1 MNHEY and CDR2 SVGEGT come from the germline V gene. The CDR3 bases are TGTGCCAGCAGTTGGGCCAGCGGGAGTTCCCACGAGCAGTACTTC. Translated, it gives CASSWASGSSHEQYF.

The rearrangement links TRBV19 to TRBJ2-1; D gene uncertain. Trimming removed 3 bases at V and 7 bases at J, with 19 bases between. CDR1 LNHDA and CDR2 SQIVND come from the germline V gene (reference sequence). The CDR3 loop spans 16 amino acids. CDR3 sequence: CASSIRESTIWNEQFF. Here the CDR3 DNA reads TGTGCCAGTAGTATTCGTGAGAGTACTATTTGGAATGAGCAGTTCTTC.

Only a few counts were recorded for this clone. This chain joins TRBV11-3 and TRBJ2-7, with D possibly matching TRBD1 (5 bases). The CDR3 consists of 13 residues. CDR1 is SGHNT, CDR2 YENEEA, per germline. This chain's CDR3 is CPAKGQTDYEQYF. CDR3 bases: TGTCCCGCTAAGGGGCAGACTGACTACGAGCAGTACTTC.

The V and J genes are TRBV23-1 and TRBJ2-7; possibly TRBD1 for D (5 bases). TRBV23-1 is recorded as an ORF, its role being uncertain. The CDR3 runs 13 residues. V lost 4 bases and J lost 2, with 9 bases in between. This CDR3 is CASSRGGTYEQYF. In DNA, the CDR3 is TGCGCCAGCAGTCGGGGCGGCACCTACGAGCAGTACTTC.